A selection of T cell receptor beta chains follows, all from one sample in a study of response to subunit inactivated influenza vaccine. TCRdb recomputed calls from the RT-PCR reads with MiXCR, one row per CDR3 protein. The data contain 550,000 to 800,000 distinct CDR3 sequences, around a sixth of them singletons. The input for sequencing was PBMCs from blood, taken 11 to 12 days after vaccination. Every receptor here comes from a man in his fifties who received an inactivated influenza vaccine. CDR3s include the opening cysteine and the closing phenylalanine or tryptophan. The D gene is left open where the match is weak. Some rows have no size entry. The others give once, few or many, or a class for an expanded clone.

size	length	V	D	J	DNA	CDR3
few	15	TRBV4-1	-	TRBJ1-4	TGCGCCAGCAGCCGAAAGGACGGCCTTAATGAAAAACTGTTTTTT	CASSRKDGLNEKLFF
-	15	TRBV6-1	-	TRBJ2-6	TGTGCCAGCACCCCCAAGACAACTGGGGCCAACGTCCTGACTTTC	CASTPKTTGANVLTF
-	18	TRBV3-1	TRBD2	TRBJ2-6	TGTGCCTCCACCCAAAGACTAGCGGGGGGGTCTGGGGCCAACGTCCTGACTTTC	CASTQRLAGGSGANVLTF
few	14	TRBV20-1	TRBD1	TRBJ2-1	TGCAGTGCTCGGGACAGAAATTCTTACAATGAGCAGTTCTTC	CSARDRNSYNEQFF
few	14	TRBV6-1	-	TRBJ1-5	TGTGCCACCATTCTGTCCTTTAGCAATCAGCCCCAGCATTTT	CATILSFSNQPQHF
-	17	TRBV28	-	TRBJ1-1	TGTGCCAGCAGTTCGCGACAGATGGGGATTATGAACACTGAAGCTTTCTTT	CASSSRQMGIMNTEAFF
-	12	TRBV4-3	TRBD1	TRBJ1-4	TGCGCCAGCCCTACAGGGGTAGAAAAACTGTTTTTT	CASPTGVEKLFF
-	16	TRBV7-3	TRBD1	TRBJ2-7	TGTGCCAGCAGCTTAACGATAGGACAGGGCCCCTACGAGCAGTACTTC	CASSLTIGQGPYEQYF
few	15	TRBV29-1	-	TRBJ1-1	TGCAGCGTTGAAGGCGGCGGACGGACGAACACTGAAGCTTTCTTT	CSVEGGGRTNTEAFF
few	15	TRBV5-1	-	TRBJ2-7	TGCGCCAGCAGCCCTTCAGGGGCCTCTCTCAGCGAGCAGTACTTC	CASSPSGASLSEQYF
few	15	TRBV12-3/TRBV12-4	TRBD2	TRBJ2-1	TGTGCCAGCAGCTCGGGACTAGCGGGGCTCGATGAGCAGTTCTTC	CASSSGLAGLDEQFF
-	17	TRBV7-2	-	TRBJ2-3	TGTGCCAGCAGCTTAAATGAGCTCAGCGGGAGCACAGATACGCAGTATTTT	CASSLNELSGSTDTQYF
few	16	TRBV7-2	-	TRBJ2-4	TGTGCCAGCAGCTCGGCAAGGGCTGCAGCCAAAAACATTCAGTACTTC	CASSSARAAAKNIQYF
few	15	TRBV4-1	TRBD2	TRBJ2-7	TGCGCCAGCAGCCAGGGAGGCGGGGGAGTCTACGAGCAGTACTTC	CASSQGGGGVYEQYF
few	13	TRBV29-1	-	TRBJ2-3	TGCAGCGGCCGGGCCGGCACCACAGATACGCAGTATTTT	CSGRAGTTDTQYF
-	14	TRBV28	TRBD2	TRBJ2-3	TGTGCCAGCAGGCTAGCGGGGGGGGGATTTACGCAGTATTTT	CASRLAGGGFTQYF
few	17	TRBV7-9	TRBD2	TRBJ2-1	TGTGCCAGCAGCCACCCCTCGGGCGGGAGCTCCTACAATGAGCAGTTCTTC	CASSHPSGGSSYNEQFF
-	13	TRBV3-1	-	TRBJ1-2	TGTGCCAGCAGCCAGCTGGGCAGGATTGGCTACACCTTC	CASSQLGRIGYTF
-	17	TRBV7-9	-	TRBJ2-7	TGTGCCAGCAGCGACGAACATTACACTGGTCTAACCTACGAGCAGTACTTC	CASSDEHYTGLTYEQYF
many	15	TRBV4-3	-	TRBJ2-1	TGCGCCAGCAGCCAAGAGGCACTAGCTCCCAATGAGCAGTTCTTC	CASSQEALAPNEQFF
many	15	TRBV28	-	TRBJ2-3	TGTGCCAGCAGCCCGCTGGGGGGCCCCGCAGATACGCAGTATTTT	CASSPLGGPADTQYF
many	16	TRBV12-3/TRBV12-4	-	TRBJ2-1	TGTGCCAGCACCAAATCTACGGGGCTATTTCTGGCTGAGCAGTTCTTC	CASTKSTGLFLAEQFF
few	17	TRBV6-5	-	TRBJ1-2	TGTGCCAGCAGTTACTCGTTTTGGGGGCGAGGAACTTCTGGCTACACCTTC	CASSYSFWGRGTSGYTF
many	15	TRBV9	-	TRBJ2-1	TGTGCCAGCAGTCTTTCCGGGAGTGAATACAATGAGCAGTTCTTC	CASSLSGSEYNEQFF
-	17	TRBV18	-	TRBJ1-3	TGTGCCAGCTCACCAGCGTCGTTGAGGGGCTCTGGAAACACCATATATTTT	CASSPASLRGSGNTIYF
-	17	TRBV28	-	TRBJ2-1	TGTGCCAGCAGTTTCGCCCCGGGGCTACCCTCCTACAATGAGCAGTTCTTC	CASSFAPGLPSYNEQFF
few	14	TRBV29-1	TRBD2	TRBJ2-7	TGCAGCGCTCGACTAGCGGGAGGGCGTGGAGAGCAGTACTTC	CSARLAGGRGEQYF
many	11	TRBV29-1	-	TRBJ1-1	TGCAGCTCGAAAGAGAACACTGAAGCTTTCTTT	CSSKENTEAFF
-	17	TRBV7-8	-	TRBJ1-5	TGTGCCAGCAGCCCCGCTCCGGGGAACATATACAATCAGCCCCAGCATTTT	CASSPAPGNIYNQPQHF
-	17	TRBV7-2	-	TRBJ2-6	TGTGCCAGCAGCCAAGCCCCCGGATTCACCGGGGCCAACGTCCTGACTTTC	CASSQAPGFTGANVLTF
many	19	TRBV29-1	TRBD2	TRBJ2-2	TGCAGCGTTGAAGATCCGAACCACACTAGCGGGAGGCGAGCCGGGGAGCTGTTTTTT	CSVEDPNHTSGRRAGELFF
-	14	TRBV5-1	TRBD1	TRBJ2-7	TGCGCCAGCAGCTTGGCGACAGGGGCCCTCGAGCAGTACTTC	CASSLATGALEQYF
few	15	TRBV7-2	TRBD1	TRBJ1-1	TGTGCCAGCAGCTATCCAGGCAGGGGGCTGACTGAAGCTTTCTTT	CASSYPGRGLTEAFF